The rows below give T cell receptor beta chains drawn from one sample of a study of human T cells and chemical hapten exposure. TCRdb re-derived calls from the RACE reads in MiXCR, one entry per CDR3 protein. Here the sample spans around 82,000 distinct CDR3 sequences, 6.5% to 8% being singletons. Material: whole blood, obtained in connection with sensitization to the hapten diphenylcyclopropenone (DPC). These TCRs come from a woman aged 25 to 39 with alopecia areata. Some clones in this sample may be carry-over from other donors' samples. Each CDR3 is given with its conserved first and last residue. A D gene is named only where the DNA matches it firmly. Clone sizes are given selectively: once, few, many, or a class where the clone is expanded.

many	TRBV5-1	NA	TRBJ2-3	TGCGCCAGCAGCTGGACACAGGGGCCCGGGAGTACAGATACGCAGTATTTT	CASSWTQGPGSTDTQYF
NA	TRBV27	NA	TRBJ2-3	TGTGCCAGCAGCCCGGAACCTCCAGGGAGGAGCCAAGATACGCAGTATTTT	CASSPEPPGRSQDTQYF
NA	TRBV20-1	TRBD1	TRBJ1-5	TGCAGTGCTAGAACGGGACAGGGGGCATACCAGCCCCAGCATTTT	CSARTGQGAYQPQHF
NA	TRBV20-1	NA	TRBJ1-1	TGCAGTGCTACGTCACGGGGAAGGGAATGGGATGGTCCTGAAGCTTTCTTT	CSATSRGREWDGPEAFF
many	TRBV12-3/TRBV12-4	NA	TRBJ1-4	TGTGCCAGCAATACGGGGGCAGGGGAAAAACTGTTTTTT	CASNTGAGEKLFF
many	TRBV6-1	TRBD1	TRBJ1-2	TGTGCCAGCAGTCTGACAGGGGGCGGAGGAAGTGGCTACACCTTC	CASSLTGGGGSGYTF
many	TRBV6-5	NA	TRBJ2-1	TGTGCCAGCAGTTATGGTCTGCCGGTCGGAAATGAGCAGTTCTTC	CASSYGLPVGNEQFF
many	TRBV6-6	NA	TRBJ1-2	TGTGCCAGCAGTCTTGACTATGGCTACACCTTC	CASSLDYGYTF
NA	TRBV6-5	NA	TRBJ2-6	TGTGCCAGCAGTTATAAGAACCCCGGGTCTGGGGCCAACGTCCTGACTTTC	CASSYKNPGSGANVLTF
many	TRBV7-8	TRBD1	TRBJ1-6	TGTGCCAGCAGCTTCGAGGGGGCAGAGCGTTCACCCCTCCACTTT	CASSFEGAERSPLHF
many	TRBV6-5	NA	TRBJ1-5	TGTGCCAGCAGACTAGACGGTGATCGGCCCCAGCATTTT	CASRLDGDRPQHF
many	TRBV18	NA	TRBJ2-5	TGTGCCAGCTCACCACCGGGGCAAGAGACCCAGTACTTC	CASSPPGQETQYF